This T cell receptor beta chain appears in the sequencing data of a study of blood T cell repertoires in COVID-19. Germline lookup yields CDR1 SGDLS and CDR2 YYNGEE. V was pared by 0 bases and J by 5 bases, with 11 bases between. The CDR3 is 14 amino acids. This table comes from immunoSEQ multiplex PCR, and its TCRdb copy is limited to in-frame clones, with some not included. The profile shows approximately 500,000 clones, approximately 88% of them singletons. Material: PBMCs or T cells enriched from blood (not recorded which). The chain combines TRBV9 with TRBJ2-5, with D unresolved. The source is a woman aged 35 to 49 who had recovered from COVID-19. CDR3 sequence reads: CASSVAPGRETQYF. CDR3 DNA: TGTGCCAGCAGCGTAGCGCCAGGCCGCGAGACCCAGTACTTC.